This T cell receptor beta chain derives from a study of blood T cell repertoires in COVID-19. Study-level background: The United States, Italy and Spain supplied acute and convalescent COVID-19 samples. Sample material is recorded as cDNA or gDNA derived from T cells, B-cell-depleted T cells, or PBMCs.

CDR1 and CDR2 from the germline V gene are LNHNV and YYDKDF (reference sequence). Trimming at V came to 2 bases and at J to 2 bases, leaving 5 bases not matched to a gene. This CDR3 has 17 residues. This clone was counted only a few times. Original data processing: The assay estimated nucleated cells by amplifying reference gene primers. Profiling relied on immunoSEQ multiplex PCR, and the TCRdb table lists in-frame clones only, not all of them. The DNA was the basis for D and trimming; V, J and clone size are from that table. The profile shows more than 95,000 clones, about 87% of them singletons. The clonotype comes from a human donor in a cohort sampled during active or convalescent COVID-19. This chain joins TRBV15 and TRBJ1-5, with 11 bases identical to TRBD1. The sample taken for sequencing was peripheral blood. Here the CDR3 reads CATSRTGTGGGNQPQHF. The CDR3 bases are TGTGCCACCAGCAGAACCGGGACAGGGGGGGGCAATCAGCCCCAGCATTTT.